This TCR beta chain was obtained from a study of CD8 T cells in Susac syndrome. In blood CD8+ and CD4+ T cells, TCR beta underwent sequencing. Controls were drawn from healthy donors and were matched for age and sex. Reverse transcription of about 0.45 to 1 ug RNA used random hexamers. The method of amplification for TCR beta CDR3 was immunoSEQ multiplex PCR, covering 54 Vbeta and 13 Jbeta. TCRdb reprocessed the immunoSEQ multiplex PCR reads via MiXCR and lists one record per CDR3 protein. The sample contains roughly 80,000 distinct CDR3 sequences, just under 95% of which appear only once. Germline CDR1 MNHEY, CDR2 SMNVEV (reference sequence). Deletions cut 5 bases from V and 0 bases from J, with 16 bases between. The CDR3 loop spans 16 amino acids.

The origin of this receptor is a human donor in good health. The chain couples TRBV27 to TRBJ1-2; a weak D match, TRBD1 (5 bases). The sample was CD8+ T cells from PBMCs. Here the CDR3 DNA reads TGTGCCAGCAGTCCCCGGACACCATACCCTAACTATGGCTACACCTTC. This translates into CASSPRTPYPNYGYTF.